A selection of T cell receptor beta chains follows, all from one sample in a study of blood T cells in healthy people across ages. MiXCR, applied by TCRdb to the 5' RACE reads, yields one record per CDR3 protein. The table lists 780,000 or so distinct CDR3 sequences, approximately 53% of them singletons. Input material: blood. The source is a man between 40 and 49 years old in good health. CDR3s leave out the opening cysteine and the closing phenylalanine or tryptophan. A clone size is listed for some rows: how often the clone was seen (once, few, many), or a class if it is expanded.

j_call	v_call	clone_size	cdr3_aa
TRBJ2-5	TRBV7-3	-	ASSLTSGGKETQY
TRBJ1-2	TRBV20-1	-	SARESNTGAYGYT
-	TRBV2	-	ASKMVGGRAVSYEQY
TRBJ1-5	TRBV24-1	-	ATSDLYQPQH
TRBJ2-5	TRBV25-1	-	ACSETETKETQY
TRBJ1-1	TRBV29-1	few	SVEGQGVSEAF
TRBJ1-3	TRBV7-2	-	ASSTGQPISGNTIY
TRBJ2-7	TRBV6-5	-	ASSLAGGPLSDEQY
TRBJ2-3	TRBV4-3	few	ASSQGFSGRAVDTQY
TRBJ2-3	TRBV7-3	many	ASSLLGGGFTDTQY
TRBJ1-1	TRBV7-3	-	ASSSTGQGLEAF
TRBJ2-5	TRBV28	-	AIRSRDKGETQY
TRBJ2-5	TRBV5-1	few	ASSLPGTGGTETQY
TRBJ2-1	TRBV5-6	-	ASSSETGKRDNEQF
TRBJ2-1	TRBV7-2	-	ASSWDKYNEQF
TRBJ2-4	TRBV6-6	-	ASSLTGNKNIQY
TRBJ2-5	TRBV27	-	ASRPGRSEETQY
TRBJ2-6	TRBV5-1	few	ASSSGENPGGANVLT
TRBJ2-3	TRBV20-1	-	SASLAGGTDTQY
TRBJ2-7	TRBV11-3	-	ASSSDSWEQY
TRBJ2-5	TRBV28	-	ASSPPLGQETQY
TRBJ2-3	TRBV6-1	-	ASRVLAGGTDTQY
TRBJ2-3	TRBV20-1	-	SAVADATDTQY
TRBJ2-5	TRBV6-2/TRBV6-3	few	ASIPGAQETQY
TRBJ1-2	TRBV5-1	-	ASTPKGGQGARSGYT
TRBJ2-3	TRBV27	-	ASSLSGAIETDTQY
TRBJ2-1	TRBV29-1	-	SVEAAPSGFEDEQF
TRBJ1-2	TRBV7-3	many	ASRGEENYGYT
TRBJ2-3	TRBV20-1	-	SAPRTSGTTDTQY
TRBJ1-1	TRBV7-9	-	ASSEQGGRTEAF
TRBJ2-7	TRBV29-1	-	SAEGGSGTDMAYEQY
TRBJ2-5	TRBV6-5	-	ATREGETQY
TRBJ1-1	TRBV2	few	ATQGGMDTEAF
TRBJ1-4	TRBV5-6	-	ASSLAPNVEKLF
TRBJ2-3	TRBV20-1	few	RGGPPPDTQY
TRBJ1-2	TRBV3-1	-	ASSQESLYGYT
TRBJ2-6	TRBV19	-	ASSIESLSGANVLT
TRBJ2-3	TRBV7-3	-	ASSLQASSSTDTQY
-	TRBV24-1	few	ATSGTGWETQY
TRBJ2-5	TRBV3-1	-	ASSQEASAAGGLLGETQY
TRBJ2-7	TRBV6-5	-	ASSAGTGDYEQY
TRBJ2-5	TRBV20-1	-	SARGTSGGKETQY
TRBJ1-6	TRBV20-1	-	SARRRTGENPPLH
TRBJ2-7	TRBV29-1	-	SVRDYEQY
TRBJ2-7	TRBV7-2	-	ASSPQPTSAEQY
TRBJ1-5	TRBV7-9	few	ASSSDRDDQPQH
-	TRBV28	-	ASNTLAGAYEQY
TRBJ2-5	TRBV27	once	ASSLWSGTETQY
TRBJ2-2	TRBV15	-	ATSRDSPVNTGELF
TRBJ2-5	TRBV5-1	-	ASSIGTGQETQY
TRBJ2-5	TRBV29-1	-	SVNFGGETQY
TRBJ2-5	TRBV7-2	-	ASSLVATQETQY
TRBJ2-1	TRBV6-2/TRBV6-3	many	ASNPSQASEQF
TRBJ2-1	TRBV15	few	ATGYNEQF